The 22 T cell receptor beta chains listed next were all sequenced from one sample in a study of blood T cell repertoires in COVID-19. Clones were sequenced by immunoSEQ multiplex PCR, and TCRdb holds only the in-frame ones, with some missing. The sample consists of roughly 150,000 clones, approximately 81% of them appearing once. Sequences were obtained from peripheral blood. The source is a woman aged 55-69 years with COVID-19, enrolled during active disease.

This clone was seen only a few times. The V and J genes are TRBV12-3 or TRBV12-4 and TRBJ1-2; D is perhaps TRBD1 (6 bases). The CDR3 is 12 residues long. The V and J ends lost 11 bases and 1 base respectively, with 11 bases between them. DNA for the CDR3: TGTGCCGGGGGGGGCCTTAACTATGGCTACACCTTC. This translates into CAGGGLNYGYTF.

The rearrangement uses TRBV7-9 and TRBJ1-5; TRBD1 agrees at 7 bases. The CDR3 runs 14 residues. Trimming took 1 base from V and 6 from J; bases not matched to a gene: 3. From germline, CDR1 is SEHNR and CDR2 FQNEAQ (reference sequence). CDR3 sequence reads: CASSLEGGLQPQHF. Written as DNA, the CDR3 is TGTGCCAGCAGCTTAGAAGGGGGCCTTCAGCCCCAGCATTTT.

J is TRBJ1-2 and V is TRBV2, with 8 bases that match TRBD1. Per the germline V gene, CDR1 is SNHLY and CDR2 is FYNNEI. V shed 4 bases, J shed 2 bases, and the junction held 3 bases outside the gene matches. CDR3 size: 14 residues. The CDR3 is CASSGTGYNYGYTF. The CDR3 coding sequence is TGTGCCAGCAGTGGGACAGGGTACAACTATGGCTACACCTTC.

The J gene is TRBJ1-1, the V gene TRBV7-3; 9 bases are a match to TRBD1. Losses at the gene ends were 6 bases for V and 5 bases for J; bases not matched to a gene: 7. There are 14 residues in the CDR3. Germline assignment: CDR1 SGHTA and CDR2 FQGTGA. This CDR3 reads CASRGGQGRTEAFF. The DNA of the CDR3 is TGTGCCAGCAGAGGGGGACAGGGAAGAACTGAAGCTTTCTTT.

In its sample, this clone was seen once. The rearrangement joins TRBV6-5 to TRBJ1-3; no clear D. The germline V gene has CDR1 MNHEY and CDR2 SVGAGI. The CDR3 is 14 residues long. V lost 8 bases and J 8 bases, leaving 19 bases between the germline ends. The CDR3 loop reads CASGRGRERDTIYF. The CDR3 DNA follows: TGTGCCAGCGGGCGGGGAAGGGAAAGGGACACCATATATTTT.

The CDR3 here is CASSARTGVHYGYTF. CDR3 nucleotide sequence: TGTGCCAGCAGTGCCCGGACAGGGGTACACTATGGCTACACCTTC. The chain employs TRBV2 and TRBJ1-2; 9 nucleotides agree with TRBD1. CDR1 is SNHLY and CDR2 is FYNNEI in the germline V gene. The CDR3 consists of 15 residues. The V gene end was trimmed by 4 bases and the J gene end by 3 bases; junction bases not matched to a gene: 6.

This rearrangement joins TRBV10-1 to TRBJ1-1; the D is unclear. This CDR3 is 14 amino acids long. Between the trimmed V and J ends, which lost 6 bases and 5 bases, there was a span of 16 bases. CDR1 and CDR2 (germline): WNHNN, SYGVQD (reference sequence). The CDR3 sequence is CASSPRTSGTEAFF. As DNA, the CDR3 is TGCGCCAGCAGCCCCCGCACTAGTGGGACTGAAGCTTTCTTT.

The gene calls are TRBV5-1 and TRBJ1-3, with D possibly TRBD1 on 6 matching bases. The CDR3 has 14 residues. Trimming left V 5 bases short and J 0 bases short, with 9 bases between. Germline assignment: CDR1 SGHRS and CDR2 YFSETQ. Here the CDR3 reads CASSWTDSGNTIYF. The CDR3 DNA sequence: TGCGCCAGCAGTTGGACAGACTCTGGAAACACCATATATTTT.

V usage is TRBV18 and J usage is TRBJ1-1; a weak D match, TRBD1 (6 bases). CDR3 size: 13 residues. With 4 bases removed from V and 4 bases from J, the gap between germline ends came to 10 bases. Germline V CDR1 and CDR2: KGHSH, LQKENI. As DNA, the CDR3 is TGTGCCAGCTCACTGGACAGCGGCACTGAAGCTTTCTTT. It yields the protein CASSLDSGTEAFF. Complete variable domain (other parts from reference TRBV18 and TRBJ1-1): NAGVMQNPRHLVRRRGQEARLRCSPMKGHSHVYWYRQLPEEGLKFMVYLQKENIIDESGMPKERFSAEFPKEGPSILRIQQVVRGDSAAYFCASSLDSGTEAFFGQGTRLTVV.

V and J are TRBV19 and TRBJ1-6, with unresolved D. Deletions cut 8 bases from V and 8 bases from J, with 16 bases between. The CDR3 is 14 amino acids. The germline V gene encodes CDR1 LNHDA and CDR2 SQIVND (reference sequence). The CDR3 DNA follows: TGTGCCAGTCAACGAAGAGGGTTGGATTCACCCCTCCACTTT. Its protein is CASQRRGLDSPLHF.

This chain connects TRBV7-2 to TRBJ2-7; D unresolved. Trimming removed 3 bases at V and 3 bases at J, with 15 bases between. The CDR3 has 15 residues. CDR1 and CDR2 (germline): SGHTA, FQGNSA. The CDR3 DNA reads TGTGCCAGCAGCTTTCCAGACGCCAGAGGCTACGAGCAGTACTTC. Protein: CASSFPDARGYEQYF.

This chain joins TRBV3-1 (or the pseudogene TRBV3-2) and TRBJ1-4; D remains unclear. V was cut by 1 base and J by 7 bases, with 10 bases left in between. This CDR3 has 14 amino acids. CDR1 is LGHDT, CDR2 YNNKEL, per germline (reference sequence). Here the CDR3 reads CASSQAGGGEKLFF. The DNA of the CDR3 is TGTGCCAGCAGCCAAGCGGGAGGAGGTGAAAAACTGTTTTTT.

The chain combines TRBV5-4 with TRBJ2-3; D unclear. CDR1 SGHNT and CDR2 YYREEE come from the germline V gene (reference sequence). Trimming removed 2 bases at V and 0 bases at J, with 10 bases between. The CDR3 is made up of 15 amino acids. The CDR3 region is CASSFAVTSTDTQYF. The DNA for the CDR3 is TGTGCCAGCAGCTTTGCGGTAACAAGCACAGATACGCAGTATTTT.

This chain joins TRBV5-1 and TRBJ1-1; D gene ambiguous. Germline CDR1 is SGHRS and CDR2 is YFSETQ. This CDR3 region has 15 residues. Trimming removed 0 bases at V and 3 bases at J, with 12 bases between. The CDR3: CASSLVAGQYTEAFF. The DNA for the CDR3 is TGCGCCAGCAGCTTGGTGGCGGGTCAGTACACTGAAGCTTTCTTT. Combining the CDR3 with reference TRBV5-1 and TRBJ1-1 gives the whole variable domain KAGVTQTPRYLIKTRGQQVTLSCSPISGHRSVSWYQQTPGQGLQFLFEYFSETQRNKGNFPGRFSGRQFSNSRSEMNVSTLELGDSALYLCASSLVAGQYTEAFFGQGTRLTVV.

The chain is built from TRBV14 and TRBJ1-2; tentatively, D is TRBD1 (5 bases). The CDR3 has 15 amino acids. Germline CDR1 is SGHDN and CDR2 is FVKESK. Trimming took off 4 bases at V and 3 bases at J, with 15 bases between the two ends. The CDR3 DNA sequence: TGTGCCAGCAGCCTTATCGGGGGAATAGACTATGGCTACACCTTC. Its protein product is CASSLIGGIDYGYTF.

CDR3 residues: CASMTSGRAGELFF. CDR3 nucleotide sequence: TGTGCCAGCATGACTAGCGGGAGGGCCGGGGAGCTGTTTTTT. V usage is TRBV2 and J usage is TRBJ2-2, with 14 nucleotides matching TRBD2. CDR3 length equals 14 residues. Germline values: CDR1 SNHLY, CDR2 FYNNEI. Trimming cost V 7 bases and J 6 bases; bases outside gene matches: 1.

CDR3 amino acids: CASSPPALSGNTIYF. Written as DNA, the CDR3 is TGTGCCAGCAGCCCCCCCGCACTCTCTGGAAACACCATATATTTT. The V and J genes are TRBV7-9 and TRBJ1-3; D call uncertain. Deletions cut 5 bases from V and 0 bases from J, with 11 bases between. Per germline, CDR1 SEHNR and CDR2 FQNEAQ (reference sequence). The CDR3 runs to 15 residues.

Only a few counts were recorded for this clone. The chain uses TRBV2 and TRBJ1-1; D call uncertain. Germline V gene lookup returns CDR1 SNHLY and CDR2 FYNNEI. The CDR3 has 11 amino acids. Trimming took off 8 bases at V and 1 base at J, with 5 bases between the two ends. CDR3 amino acids: CASGKNTEAFF. The CDR3, as DNA: TGTGCCAGCGGCAAGAACACTGAAGCTTTCTTT.

A few counts support this clone. J is TRBJ2-7 and V is TRBV10-2; tentatively, D is TRBD1 (5 bases). Between the trimmed V and J ends, which lost 7 bases and 7 bases, there was a span of 20 bases. Germline V gene sequence: CDR1 WSHSY, CDR2 SAAADI. The CDR3 spans 14 residues. In DNA, the CDR3 is TGCGCCAGCAAGGATATAAGGGGTCCTGGGGAGCAGTACGTC. It codes for CASKDIRGPGEQYV.

The rearrangement links TRBV29-1 to TRBJ1-5; TRBD1 is a possible D gene (5 bases). Germline-derived CDR1 and CDR2 are SQVTM and ANQGSEA. CDR3 length: 13 amino acids. The germline V and J ends were trimmed by 3 bases and 3 bases, with 9 bases remaining between them. CDR3 nucleotide sequence: TGCAGCGTTGACCAGGGCCCCAATCAGCCCCAGCATTTT. This sequence encodes CSVDQGPNQPQHF.

The genes are TRBV5-1 and TRBJ1-1; a possible D gene is TRBD1 (5 bases). Looked up from germline, CDR1 is SGHRS and CDR2 is YFSETQ. CDR3 size: 13 residues. V lost 0 bases and J lost 10, with 13 bases in between. The chain's CDR3 is CASSLVRTTAAFF. Here the CDR3 DNA reads TGCGCCAGCAGCTTGGTGAGGACGACAGCAGCTTTCTTT. The full variable domain, completed using reference TRBV5-1 and TRBJ1-1, is KAGVTQTPRYLIKTRGQQVTLSCSPISGHRSVSWYQQTPGQGLQFLFEYFSETQRNKGNFPGRFSGRQFSNSRSEMNVSTLELGDSALYLCASSLVRTTAAFFGQGTRLTVV.

The rearrangement joins TRBV29-1 to TRBJ2-3; the D is unclear. The CDR3 is 12 amino acids. Trimming stripped 7 bases from V and 2 bases from J, with 10 bases between. Germline V CDR1 and CDR2: SQVTM, ANQGSEA. CDR3 region: CSALVFTDTQYF. The CDR3 region has the DNA TGCAGCGCCCTCGTGTTCACAGATACGCAGTATTTT.